These 30 T cell receptor beta chains share one sample of origin, sequenced in a study of T cells in Graves' hyperthyroidism and ophthalmopathy. Template material for amplifying TCR beta CDR3 regions consisted of RNA transcripts. An initial round of RT-PCR targeting the TCR CDR3 relied on the HTBI primer set. TCRdb independently ran MiXCR on the multiplex PCR reads; one entry per CDR3 protein. The table lists approximately 370,000 distinct CDR3 sequences, roughly 15% of them singletons. Sequences were obtained from blood. These receptors all stem from a woman aged 25 to 45 with Graves' hyperthyroidism that later progressed to Graves' ophthalmopathy.

This clonotype appeared a few times. The chain joins TRBV3-1 to TRBJ1-3; D gene unclear. Trimming shortened V by 1 base and J by 4 bases, and 8 bases separated the two germline ends. The CDR3 runs to 14 residues. Germline V gene lookup returns CDR1 LGHDT and CDR2 YNNKEL (reference sequence). This CDR3 is CASSQVTEGNTIYF. The CDR3 DNA follows: TGTGCCAGCAGCCAAGTAACAGAAGGAAACACCATATATTTT. Together with reference TRBV3-1 and TRBJ1-3, the CDR3 gives the full variable domain: DTAVSQTPKYLVTQMGNDKSIKCEQNLGHDTMYWYKQDSKKFLKIMFSYNNKELIINETVPNRFSPKSPDKAHLNLHINSLELGDSAVYFCASSQVTEGNTIYFGEGSWLTVV.

The chain carries TRBV6-9 and TRBJ1-5, with 8 positions matching TRBD1. V shed 4 bases, J shed 5 bases, and the junction held 16 bases outside the gene matches. Per germline, CDR1 MNHGY and CDR2 SVAAGI. The CDR3 loop spans 18 amino acids. CDR3 in DNA: TGTGCCAGCAGTTCCCTGGACAGGGCCCAACCCCCTTATCAGCCCCAGCATTTT. This gives the protein CASSSLDRAQPPYQPQHF.

This clonotype showed up many times. J is TRBJ2-3 and V is TRBV12-3 or TRBV12-4; unclear D gene. The CDR3 runs to 14 residues. V was cut by 5 bases and J by 2 bases, with 11 bases left in between. The CDR3 DNA follows: TGTGCCAGCAGTATTGACACGACCACAGATACGCAGTATTTT. Protein product: CASSIDTTTDTQYF.

This clonotype was counted many times. This chain links TRBV19 with TRBJ1-2; tentatively, D is TRBD1 (5 bases). The germline gives CDR1 LNHDA, CDR2 SQIVND (reference sequence). CDR3 length: 16 amino acids. V shed 0 bases and J shed 4 bases, with 15 bases lying between them. In DNA form, the CDR3 reads TGTGCCAGTAGTATAGATCTCTCGGGACTCACCTATGGCTACACCTTC. This sequence encodes CASSIDLSGLTYGYTF.

The sample holds a few counts of this clonotype. The chain couples TRBV4-1 to TRBJ2-7; D might be TRBD1 or TRBD2, each matching 8 bases. V was clipped by 3 bases and J by 9 bases, with 15 bases between them. The CDR3 contains 13 residues. CDR1 and CDR2 from the germline V gene are MGHRA and YSYEKL. The CDR3 spells CASSQDRAGGQYF. CDR3 DNA sequence: TGCGCCAGCAGCCAGGACAGGGCGGGAGGGCAGTACTTC.

Comment on this clonotype: This may come from a read error, since a much larger clone is one base off. The rearrangement joins TRBV18 to TRBJ1-4; D is unclear. Germline CDR1 is KGHSH and CDR2 is LQKENI. This CDR3 region has 14 residues. The CDR3 DNA follows: TGTGCCACCTCACCTCTCCCAACTAATGAAAAACTGTTTTTT. This codes for CATSPLPTNEKLFF.

This clonotype appeared a few times. A much larger clone differs from this one at a single base, so this may be a read error. This chain uses TRBV10-3 with TRBJ1-2; D gene unclear. Germline CDR1 and CDR2: ENHRY and SYGVKD. The CDR3 sequence is 12 residues long. Trimming removed 0 bases at V and 12 bases at J, with 11 bases between. CDR3 bases: TGTGCCATCAGTGAGTCTAATCCCCTCCACACCTTC. This codes for CAISESNPLHTF.

This clonotype has ten or more counts. CDR3: CSVDTGQRGSPLHF. As DNA, the CDR3 is TGCAGCGTTGACACAGGGCAGAGGGGTTCACCCCTCCACTTT. This chain links TRBV29-1 with TRBJ1-6, with D perhaps matching TRBD1 (6 bases). Germline CDR1 reads SQVTM; CDR2 reads ANQGSEA. The CDR3 is made up of 14 amino acids. The V gene lost 3 bases and the J gene lost 9 bases, with 15 bases spanning the gap.

Ten or more counts support this clonotype. V gene TRBV5-6 combines with J gene TRBJ1-2; no firm D call. CDR1 is SGHDT, CDR2 YYEEEE, per germline. The CDR3 sequence is 14 residues long. Trimming took 1 base from V and 4 from J, leaving 11 bases between them. CDR3 nucleotides: TGTGCCAGCAGCTTGAGCGAGTGGTTCTATGGCTACACCTTC. This encodes CASSLSEWFYGYTF.

This chain uses TRBV4-1 with TRBJ1-4; 9 nucleotides line up with TRBD1. Losses at the gene ends were 5 bases for V and 7 bases for J; bases not matched to a gene: 8. Germline CDR1 reads MGHRA; CDR2 reads YSYEKL. There are 15 residues in the CDR3. CDR3 sequence: CASSNEQGQGEKLFF. Written as DNA, the CDR3 is TGCGCCAGCAGCAATGAACAGGGACAGGGTGAAAAACTGTTTTTT.

This clonotype showed up many times. The chain uses TRBV2 and TRBJ1-6; 9 bases map to TRBD1. The junction had 8 bases not matched to a gene; V was cut back by 6 bases and J by 8 bases. CDR3 size: 15 residues. Germline-derived CDR1 and CDR2 are SNHLY and FYNNEI. CDR3 sequence: CASRPRDREDSPLHF. In DNA, the CDR3 is TGTGCCAGCAGGCCCCGGGACAGGGAAGATTCACCCCTCCACTTT.

This clonotype showed up many times. V is TRBV10-3 and J is TRBJ1-2, with D tentatively TRBD1 (5 bases). The germline V gene has CDR1 ENHRY and CDR2 SYGVKD. The CDR3 is made up of 13 amino acids. Deletions cut 6 bases from V and 6 bases from J, with 14 bases between. The DNA for the CDR3 is TGTGCCATCAGCGCCTCTCCGGGGCATGGCTACACCTTC. Residues: CAISASPGHGYTF.

This clonotype has just a few counts. The chain joins TRBV25-1 to TRBJ1-2; 9 bases are a match to TRBD1. Germline CDR1 reads MGHDK; CDR2 reads SYGVNS. CDR3 length: 18 amino acids. With 1 base clipped from V and 1 base from J, the junction kept 10 bases outside the gene matches. The CDR3 DNA follows: TGTGCCAGCAGTGAATCGAGGAGGACAGGGGCCCTTAACTATGGCTACACCTTC. It yields the protein CASSESRRTGALNYGYTF.

This clonotype was detected many times. The chain has TRBV5-1 and TRBJ1-1; 9 nucleotides match TRBD1. The ends lost 4 bases at V and 5 bases at J; junction bases unmatched: 9. The CDR3 has 15 amino acids. Germline CDR1 and CDR2: SGHRS and YFSETQ. The CDR3 sequence is CASSAGQGSKTEAFF. Here the CDR3 DNA reads TGCGCCAGCAGCGCGGGACAGGGTAGTAAAACTGAAGCTTTCTTT.

As concerns this clonotype: This may come from a read error, since a much larger clone is one base off. The rearrangement joins TRBV18 to TRBJ1-5; TRBD1 aligns across 7 bases. The germline gives CDR1 KGHSH, CDR2 LQKENI. J gave up 5 bases and V 4 bases, and 5 bases lay outside the gene matches. There are 14 residues in the CDR3. CDR3 DNA sequence: TGTGCCAGCTCACTACAGGGGCGGGATCAGCCCCAGCATTTT. Encoded protein: CASSLQGRDQPQHF.

The chain links TRBV19 to TRBJ2-7; D is tentatively TRBD1 or TRBD2 (5 bases each). CDR3 length: 15 residues. V was clipped by 3 bases and J by 4 bases, with 16 bases between them. Germline CDR1 LNHDA, CDR2 SQIVND (reference sequence). The CDR3 nucleotides read TGTGCCAGTAGTATCGTCCCGGGACGGGGTTACGAGCAGTACTTC. It translates to CASSIVPGRGYEQYF.

V gene TRBV19 combines with J gene TRBJ2-7; TRBD1 matches at 10 bases. The V segment lost 4 bases and the J segment 5 bases; nucleotides outside the gene matches: 8. The germline V gene encodes CDR1 LNHDA and CDR2 SQIVND (reference sequence). The CDR3 sequence is 15 residues long. As DNA, the CDR3 is TGTGCCAGTAGTACAAGCCGGGACAGGGGACACGAGCAGTACTTC. Its translation: CASSTSRDRGHEQYF.

For this clonotype: It is likely a read error, because the conserved phenylalanine at the end of the CDR3 is missing. The chain employs TRBV19 and TRBJ1-5; D is undetermined. The V gene's germline CDR1 is LNHDA and CDR2 SQIVND (reference sequence). There are 18 residues in the CDR3. The V and J ends lost 4 bases and 0 bases respectively, with 19 bases between them. Written as DNA, the CDR3 is TGTGCCAGTAGTACCTCTCCCCTCCGAGAATATAGCAATCAGCCCCAGCATTTG. Translated: CASSTSPLREYSNQPQHL.

The sample holds many counts of this clonotype. The chain joins TRBV5-6 to TRBJ1-1; TRBD1 agrees at 8 bases. CDR3 length: 15 residues. Losses at the gene ends were 0 bases for V and 3 bases for J; bases not matched to a gene: 4. Germline CDR1 and CDR2: SGHDT and YYEEEE. The CDR3, as DNA: TGTGCCAGCAGCTTGGCCAGGGGGCGGGACACTGAAGCTTTCTTT. It encodes CASSLARGRDTEAFF.

This chain joins TRBV7-8 and TRBJ1-6, with a weak D call TRBD1 (5 bases). Germline values: CDR1 SGHVS, CDR2 FQNEAQ. V was shortened by 5 bases and J by 6 bases, with 11 bases between the two germline ends. The CDR3 spans 14 residues. CDR3 DNA: TGTGCCAGCAGCCGCCGACAGCCTAATTCACCCCTCCACTTT. Its translation is CASSRRQPNSPLHF.

This clonotype was seen many times. This chain joins TRBV6-1 and TRBJ2-7; tentatively, D is TRBD1 (6 bases). This CDR3 is built from 13 residues. Germline-derived CDR1 and CDR2 are MNHNS and SASEGT. The V end lost 6 bases, the J end lost 3 bases, and 12 bases lay between the germline ends. The DNA of the CDR3 is TGTGCCAGCAGCTATGGACAGATCTACGAGCAGTACTTC. Encoded protein: CASSYGQIYEQYF.

This clonotype was observed many times. This chain joins TRBV12-3 or TRBV12-4 and TRBJ1-6; D call uncertain. V was clipped by 8 bases and J by 6 bases, with 11 bases between them. This CDR3 region has 13 residues. For the CDR3, the DNA is TGTGCCAGCCTCCTAGGCGGTAATTCACCCCTCCACTTT. Amino acid sequence: CASLLGGNSPLHF.

At least ten counts were recorded for this clonotype. This chain joins TRBV19 and TRBJ2-1, with TRBD1 matching 8 bases. The germline gives CDR1 LNHDA, CDR2 SQIVND (reference sequence). The CDR3 is 16 amino acids. V was pared by 5 bases and J by 3 bases, with 9 bases of the junction left unmatched. The CDR3 loop reads CASSATGAFLYNEQFF. CDR3 coding DNA: TGTGCCAGTAGTGCGACAGGGGCCTTTCTCTACAATGAGCAGTTCTTC. Looking up the rest from reference TRBV19 and TRBJ2-1 gives the full variable domain: DGGITQSPKYLFRKEGQNVTLSCEQNLNHDAMYWYRQDPGQGLRLIYYSQIVNDFQKGDIAEGYSVSREKKESFPLTVTSAQKNPTAFYLCASSATGAFLYNEQFFGPGTRLTVL.

This clonotype was seen many times. This chain connects TRBV11-2 to TRBJ2-3; D is perhaps TRBD2 (7 bases). Germline V gene data show CDR1 as SGHAT and CDR2 as FQNNGV. The CDR3 consists of 15 residues. Trimming shortened V by 8 bases and J by 3 bases, and 18 bases separated the two germline ends. CDR3 DNA sequence: TGTGCCAGCTTGGGGGGAGGGGGTCTAACAGATACGCAGTATTTT. Amino acids: CASLGGGGLTDTQYF.

There are many counts of this clonotype. V and J are TRBV10-3 and TRBJ2-1; possibly TRBD2 for D (5 bases). Germline V gene data show CDR1 as ENHRY and CDR2 as SYGVKD. CDR3 length: 14 residues. V dropped 10 bases and J dropped 0 bases, with 13 bases sitting between them. In DNA form, the CDR3 reads TGTGCCACTGATAGCGATAACTCCTACAATGAGCAGTTCTTC. Amino acid sequence: CATDSDNSYNEQFF.

This clonotype was seen at least ten times. The chain joins TRBV27 to TRBJ2-7; 14 bases line up with TRBD2. Germline V gives CDR1 MNHEY, CDR2 SMNVEV (reference sequence). V lost 4 bases to trimming and J lost 5 bases; unmatched junction nucleotides: 4. CDR3 length: 15 residues. This CDR3 reads CASSSGTSGSNEQYF. CDR3 sequence (DNA): TGTGCCAGCAGTTCGGGGACTAGCGGGAGCAACGAGCAGTACTTC.

The rearrangement uses TRBV28 and TRBJ1-1; D call uncertain. Germline values: CDR1 MDHEN, CDR2 SYDVKM. V gave up 3 bases and J gave up 0 bases, with 11 bases separating them. CDR3 size: 15 residues. As DNA, the CDR3 is TGTGCCAGCAGTTTGAGAAGGATGGTGAACACTGAAGCTTTCTTT. It specifies CASSLRRMVNTEAFF.

This clonotype occurred once. J is TRBJ2-1 and V is TRBV20-1, with 13 bases identical to TRBD2. The germline V gene has CDR1 DFQATT and CDR2 SNEGSKA (reference sequence). There are 17 residues in the CDR3. Losses at the gene ends were 1 base for V and 7 bases for J; bases not matched to a gene: 10. The CDR3 here is CSARGATSGGNWNEQFF. In DNA form, the CDR3 reads TGCAGTGCTAGAGGGGCGACTAGCGGGGGGAATTGGAATGAGCAGTTCTTC.

CDR3 DNA sequence: TGTGCCAGCAGTTACTCGGTCACTACCGATCAGCCCCAGCATTTT. This gives the protein CASSYSVTTDQPQHF. The rearrangement uses TRBV6-5 and TRBJ1-5; D gene uncertain. This CDR3 contains 15 residues. V gave up 0 bases and J gave up 5 bases, with 11 bases separating them. CDR1 and CDR2 from the germline V gene are MNHEY and SVGAGI.

The chain couples TRBV9 to TRBJ2-7, with 8 bases aligning to TRBD2. After removal of 1 base from V and 2 bases from J, the junction contained 5 bases not matched to a gene. Germline CDR1 reads SGDLS; CDR2 reads YYNGEE. The CDR3 is 15 amino acids. This chain's CDR3 is CASSVSGLATYEQYF. The CDR3 DNA follows: TGTGCCAGCAGCGTAAGCGGACTAGCCACCTACGAGCAGTACTTC.